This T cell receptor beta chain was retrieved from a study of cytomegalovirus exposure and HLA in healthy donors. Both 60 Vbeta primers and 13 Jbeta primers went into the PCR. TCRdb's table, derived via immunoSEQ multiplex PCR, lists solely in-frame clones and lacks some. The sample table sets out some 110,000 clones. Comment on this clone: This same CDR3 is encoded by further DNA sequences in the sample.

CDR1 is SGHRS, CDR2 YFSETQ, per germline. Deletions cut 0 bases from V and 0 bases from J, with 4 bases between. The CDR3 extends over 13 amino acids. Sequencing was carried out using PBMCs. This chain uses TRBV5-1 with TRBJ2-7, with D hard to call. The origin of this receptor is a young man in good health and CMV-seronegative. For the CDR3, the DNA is TGCGCCAGCAGCTTGGCGGTCTCCTACGAGCAGTACTTC. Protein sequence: CASSLAVSYEQYF.